This TCR beta chain was found in a study of blood T cell repertoires in COVID-19. Study-level background: Sites across the United States, Italy and Spain contributed samples from acute and convalescent COVID-19. PBMCs, B-cell-depleted T cells, or T cells were the source of the cDNA or gDNA that made up the material.

CDR1 KGHSH and CDR2 LQKENI come from the germline V gene. CDR3 length equals 15 residues. The V end was cut by 4 bases, the J end by 5 bases, with 17 bases between. In the source study's methods: How many nucleated cells were present was estimated from reference gene primer amplification. The table came from immunoSEQ multiplex PCR; TCRdb's copy has only in-frame clones and leaves some out. The V and J calls and clone size are taken from that table; D and trimming were inferred from the DNA. This sample has some 290,000 clones; roughly 88% occur once, and the top ten carry less than 3.5%. The Seattle site enrolled patients during active infection and followed them longitudinally.

The source material was peripheral blood. J is TRBJ1-2 and V is TRBV18, with D maybe TRBD1 (5 bases). The receptor was derived from a woman in her twenties or thirties with COVID-19, enrolled during active disease. The CDR3 nucleotides are TGTGCCAGCTCACTGGAGGCGCGGAGGGGTTATGGCTACACCTTC. This codes for CASSLEARRGYGYTF. The full variable domain, completed using reference TRBV18 and TRBJ1-2, is NAGVMQNPRHLVRRRGQEARLRCSPMKGHSHVYWYRQLPEEGLKFMVYLQKENIIDESGMPKERFSAEFPKEGPSILRIQQVVRGDSAAYFCASSLEARRGYGYTFGSGTRLTVV.